This TCR beta chain was identified during a study of T cell repertoires in ileal Crohn's disease. The overall study: Every patient was operated on for stricturing (about 60%) or penetrating (about 40%) complications. Whole-study results and caveats: Compared with non-smokers, active smokers at surgery showed more clonal expansions.

This clone turned up a few times. Its target is unknown. Other nucleotide sequences in the sample specify the same CDR3. TCRdb's table, derived via immunoSEQ multiplex PCR, lists solely in-frame clones and lacks some. The sample has about 18,000 clones, about 55% seen once. The CDR3 consists of 14 residues. In germline, CDR1 is SGHRS, CDR2 YFSETQ. V was pared by 2 bases and J by 2 bases, with 3 bases of the junction left unmatched. Sequencing input: ileal tissue. The clonotype comes from an adult with Crohn's disease. The chain employs TRBV5-1 and TRBJ2-5, with 7 bases identical to TRBD1. The DNA of the CDR3 is TGCGCCAGCAGCTTAGGGGGCAATCAAGAGACCCAGTACTTC. As protein: CASSLGGNQETQYF.